Listed below are T cell receptor beta chains from one sample, sequenced in a study of control samples from healthy donors and cancer patients. Only in-frame clones appear in the TCRdb table, and some are missing; sequencing was by immunoSEQ multiplex PCR. The profile covers around 230,000 clones, with roughly 94% appearing a single time and around 1.5% taken by the ten largest. Sequencing was performed on blood. The source of these receptors is a man aged 50-59 years in good health. Each CDR3 is given with its conserved first and last residue. The D gene is left open where the match is weak. Clone size is stated in some rows and not others, as once, few, many or a class when expanded.

j_call	clone_size	d_call	v_call	cdr3_aa	cdr3_nt
TRBJ1-1	-	-	TRBV9	CASSVMRGGTEAFF	TGTGCCAGCAGCGTAATGAGGGGGGGCACTGAAGCTTTCTTT
TRBJ2-1	-	-	TRBV5-1	CASSLVAGSYNEQFF	TGCGCCAGCAGCTTGGTGGCGGGCTCCTACAATGAGCAGTTCTTC
TRBJ2-1	-	-	TRBV19	CASTFRGALPGEQFF	TGTGCCAGTACCTTCCGGGGGGCATTACCGGGTGAGCAGTTCTTC
TRBJ1-2	-	-	TRBV28	CASSLPAGAMIYTF	TGTGCCAGCAGTTTACCGGCAGGGGCGATGATCTACACCTTC
TRBJ1-1	once	-	TRBV7-9	CASSSRRIETEAFF	TGTGCCAGCAGCTCCCGGAGGATAGAGACTGAAGCTTTCTTT
TRBJ1-6	-	-	TRBV7-8	CASSLGTVSPLHF	TGTGCCAGCAGCTTAGGCACGGTTTCACCCCTCCACTTT
TRBJ2-5	-	-	TRBV7-8	CASSSNTGQMTQYF	TGTGCCAGCAGCTCGAATACCGGGCAAATGACCCAGTACTTC
TRBJ2-5	-	-	TRBV11-2	CASSFGQETQYF	TGTGCCAGCAGCTTCGGACAAGAGACCCAGTACTTC
TRBJ1-1	-	TRBD1	TRBV6-5	CASSQDRGRTFF	TGTGCCAGCAGCCAGGACAGGGGTCGGACTTTCTTT
TRBJ2-5	-	-	TRBV5-8	CASTPRRETQYF	TGTGCCAGCACCCCACGGCGGGAGACCCAGTACTTC
TRBJ1-2	-	-	TRBV28	CASWDGAGGYTF	TGTGCCAGCTGGGACGGGGCGGGTGGCTACACCTTC
TRBJ2-2	-	-	TRBV6-6	CASTGRQLAGELFF	TGTGCCAGCACCGGTAGACAGCTGGCCGGGGAGCTGTTTTTT
TRBJ1-5	few	TRBD1	TRBV6-2/TRBV6-3	CASSSPDRAPPKPQHF	TGTGCCAGCAGTTCCCCGGACAGGGCCCCACCCAAGCCCCAGCATTTT
TRBJ1-4	-	-	TRBV4-3	CASSQEGRGSTNEKLFF	TGCGCCAGCAGCCAAGAGGGTAGGGGTTCAACTAATGAAAAACTGTTTTTT
TRBJ2-7	-	-	TRBV7-2	CASSLDGGVKQYF	TGTGCCAGCAGCTTAGACGGCGGGGTAAAGCAGTACTTC
TRBJ1-6	-	-	TRBV5-1	CASSLAPPGQGISPLHF	TGCGCCAGCAGCTTGGCCCCTCCTGGCCAGGGGATTTCACCCCTCCACTTT
TRBJ1-2	-	-	TRBV9	CASSPQDGNQGYTF	TGTGCCAGCAGCCCGCAGGACGGGAACCAAGGCTACACCTTC
TRBJ2-1	-	TRBD2	TRBV7-9	CASSWLAGNPSYNEQFF	TGTGCCAGCAGCTGGCTAGCGGGTAATCCATCCTACAATGAGCAGTTCTTC
TRBJ2-7	-	-	TRBV12-3/TRBV12-4	CASSSQVYEQYF	TGTGCCAGCAGTTCCCAGGTCTACGAGCAGTACTTC
TRBJ2-5	once	TRBD1	TRBV19	CASSMGQGARETQYF	TGTGCCAGTAGTATGGGGCAGGGGGCGAGAGAGACCCAGTACTTC
TRBJ2-1	-	TRBD2	TRBV7-9	CASKLGLAGDNEQFF	TGTGCCTCCAAGCTCGGGCTAGCGGGGGACAATGAGCAGTTCTTC
TRBJ1-5	-	-	TRBV6-5	CASSADARVSQPQHF	TGTGCCAGCAGCGCGGATGCCAGGGTCTCGCAGCCCCAGCATTTT